This TCR beta chain was recovered during a study of CD8+ T cells in alopecia areata. Across the study: Spontaneous alopecia affected the roughly 6-13-month-old C3H/HeJ graft donors, whose skin was transplanted to approximately 6-11-week-old female C3H/HeJ mice. Study-wide results and caveats: Higher clonality was seen in lesional scalp than in normal scalp, especially in alopecia totalis/universalis. When scalp samples are sequenced, resident alphabeta T cells of normal skin are also captured.

CDR1 NSHNY and CDR2 SYGAGN come from the germline V gene. The CDR3 covers 15 residues. Markers including CD4, CD8alpha, NKG2D and NKG2ACE guided sorting of pooled cutaneous lymph node cells. On this clone itself: The antigen is not known. Gene names refer to mouse genes. The read is 4 residues too short to cover the CDR3 end, so that end is filled in from the germline J gene.

Extracted RNA was reverse transcribed, and the resulting cDNA served as sequencing template. TCRdb's table, derived via immunoSEQ multiplex PCR, lists solely in-frame clones and lacks some. The sample holds 200,000 to 300,000 clones, and no clone turns up only once. The sample consisted of CD4+ T cells sorted from a lymph node. The V and J genes are TRBV13-1 and TRBJ2-7; 11 bases align to TRBD1. The TCR sequence derives from a C3H/HeJ mouse with alopecia areata. The strain bears MHC haplotype H2-k. Incomplete CDR3 DNA: TGTGCCAGCAGTGCCAGGGACAGGGGGAAGTAT. This gives the protein CASSARDRGKY. The CDR3 reads in full as CASSARDRGKYEQYF.